These 21 T cell receptor beta chains were all obtained from the same sample, sequenced in a study of identical twins. Using its own MiXCR run on the 5' RACE reads, TCRdb lists one record per CDR3 protein. The profile shows 600,000 to 700,000 distinct CDR3 sequences, 20% to 25% of them singletons. These data also featured in a second study, about T cells expressing NK-cell markers.

The sequencing input was PBMCs. These receptors were taken from a woman between 18 and 30 years old in good health.

Only a few counts were recorded for this clonotype. The V gene is TRBV29-1, the J gene TRBJ2-1; possibly TRBD1 for D (6 bases). The V end was cut by 5 bases, the J end by 3 bases, with 14 bases between. This CDR3 spans 14 amino acids. CDR1 and CDR2 (germline): SQVTM, ANQGSEA. CDR3 in amino acids: CSVPEGGNYNEQFF. Written as DNA, the CDR3 is TGCAGCGTTCCGGAAGGGGGTAACTACAATGAGCAGTTCTTC.

This clonotype has just a few counts. The rearrangement uses TRBV10-3 and TRBJ1-2, with D unclear. The ends were cut back, 10 bases at V and 7 bases at J, with 19 bases in the middle. CDR1 is ENHRY, CDR2 SYGVKD, per germline. This CDR3 is built from 13 residues. The CDR3, as DNA: TGTGCCAGTCAGGCGGACGCCTCCAGTGGCTACACCTTC. The encoded protein is CASQADASSGYTF.

The genes are TRBV10-3 and TRBJ2-3, with D possibly being TRBD2 (5 bases). Germline loops: CDR1 ENHRY, CDR2 SYGVKD. V was cut by 8 bases and J by 4 bases, with 19 bases left in between. The CDR3 spans 15 residues. The CDR3 DNA is TGTGCCATCGCCTGGAGGCGCGTTGGCGCAGATACGCAGTATTTT. This sequence encodes CAIAWRRVGADTQYF.

Ten or more counts support this clonotype. The rearrangement links TRBV12-3 or TRBV12-4 to TRBJ2-1; 11 bases are a match to TRBD2. The CDR3 extends over 15 amino acids. V trimming: 1 base; J trimming: 7 bases; junction bases outside the gene matches: 3. For the CDR3, the DNA is TGTGCCAGCAGTTTAGTACTAGCGGGAGCTAATGAGCAGTTCTTC. This gives the protein CASSLVLAGANEQFF.

This clonotype appeared a few times. The rearrangement uses TRBV12-3 or TRBV12-4 and TRBJ1-1, with a weak D call TRBD1 (5 bases). With 2 bases removed from V and 7 bases from J, the gap between germline ends came to 8 bases. This CDR3 contains 12 residues. The chain's CDR3 is CASSLMGREAFF. DNA for the CDR3: TGTGCCAGCAGTTTAATGGGGCGTGAAGCTTTCTTT.

The rearrangement uses TRBV9 and TRBJ2-1; a weak D match, TRBD2 (6 bases). This CDR3 has 14 amino acids. Trimming left V 7 bases short and J 6 bases short, with 17 bases between. Looked up from germline, CDR1 is SGDLS and CDR2 is YYNGEE. The CDR3 DNA sequence: TGTGCCAGCTCCTTCCGGGACTGGATCAATGAGCAGTTCTTC. This codes for CASSFRDWINEQFF. Looking up the rest from reference TRBV9 and TRBJ2-1 gives the full variable domain: DSGVTQTPKHLITATGQRVTLRCSPRSGDLSVYWYQQSLDQGLQFLIQYYNGEERAKGNILERFSAQQFPDLHSELNLSSLELGDSALYFCASSFRDWINEQFFGPGTRLTVL.

CDR3 DNA sequence: TGTGCCAGCAGCAACTGCGCATTCAGGGGCTACACCTTC. Translating gives CASSNCAFRGYTF. V is TRBV21-1 and J is TRBJ1-2. TRBV21-1 is a known pseudogene. This CDR3 is 13 amino acids long.

The chain couples TRBV7-9 to TRBJ2-3, with D perhaps TRBD2 (6 bases). Germline V gene lookup returns CDR1 SEHNR and CDR2 FQNEAQ (reference sequence). Trimming stripped 7 bases from V and 1 base from J, with 12 bases between. This CDR3 comprises 14 residues. The CDR3 nucleotides read TGTGCCAGCATCCATAGCGGACGCACAGATACGCAGTATTTT. It is translated as CASIHSGRTDTQYF.

The chain combines TRBV10-1 with TRBJ2-7, with D perhaps matching TRBD1 (5 bases). From germline, CDR1 is WNHNN and CDR2 SYGVQD (reference sequence). CDR3 size: 15 residues. V was cut by 0 bases and J by 0 bases, with 9 bases left in between. In DNA form, the CDR3 reads TGCGCCAGCAGTGAGTCTGACAGAACCTCCTACGAGCAGTACTTC. It specifies CASSESDRTSYEQYF.

The chain uses TRBV5-5 and TRBJ1-2, with 9 bases aligning to TRBD1. The CDR3 sequence is 16 residues long. Unmatched junction bases numbered 11, after V lost 4 bases and J lost 4 bases. Per germline, CDR1 SGHKS and CDR2 YYEKEE (reference sequence). CDR3 in amino acids: CASSPGQGLWAYGYTF. CDR3 sequence (DNA): TGTGCCAGCAGCCCGGGACAGGGCCTATGGGCCTATGGCTACACCTTC.

This chain links TRBV4-1 with TRBJ2-1, with D maybe TRBD1 (5 bases). Germline V CDR1 and CDR2: MGHRA, YSYEKL. Trimming stripped 5 bases from V and 10 bases from J, with 15 bases between. The CDR3 is made up of 13 amino acids. The CDR3 bases are TGCGCCAGCAGCGTCAGACCACAGGACGAGCAGTTCTTC. Amino acid sequence: CASSVRPQDEQFF.

This clonotype came up many times. The chain links TRBV29-1 to TRBJ2-3; unclear D gene. Germline assignment: CDR1 SQVTM and CDR2 ANQGSEA. The CDR3 covers 13 residues. The ends were cut back, 5 bases at V and 1 base at J, with 10 bases in the middle. In DNA, the CDR3 is TGCAGCGTTAAAGGGTCGGGCACAGATACGCAGTATTTT. Encoded protein: CSVKGSGTDTQYF.

The sample holds a few counts of this clonotype. This sequence joins TRBV10-3 and TRBJ2-1; D call uncertain. CDR3 length: 11 residues. Germline lookup yields CDR1 ENHRY and CDR2 SYGVKD. Trimming shortened V by 3 bases and J by 9 bases, and 6 bases separated the two germline ends. The CDR3 DNA reads as TGTGCCATCAGTGATGTAGGTGAGCAGTTCTTC. Translating it yields CAISDVGEQFF.

The V and J genes are TRBV5-1 and TRBJ1-2; a possible D gene is TRBD1 (5 bases). This CDR3 has 14 residues. Deletions cut 0 bases from V and 8 bases from J, with 14 bases between. Germline-derived CDR1 and CDR2 are SGHRS and YFSETQ. CDR3: CASSLAAAWGGYTF. The CDR3 DNA sequence: TGCGCCAGCAGCTTGGCCGCAGCCTGGGGGGGCTACACCTTC.

This clonotype turned up a few times. This chain links TRBV5-6 with TRBJ2-1; perhaps TRBD2 as D (5 bases). The germline V gene encodes CDR1 SGHDT and CDR2 YYEEEE. This CDR3 contains 14 residues. V was clipped by 2 bases and J by 6 bases, with 12 bases between them. CDR3 in amino acids: CASSLLDGVNEQFF. CDR3 nucleotides: TGTGCCAGCAGCTTACTAGATGGAGTCAATGAGCAGTTCTTC.

V gene TRBV27 combines with J gene TRBJ1-1, with D possibly TRBD1 on 6 matching bases. The CDR3 runs to 13 residues. Trimming took 8 bases from V and 7 from J, leaving 17 bases between them. Germline V gene sequence: CDR1 MNHEY, CDR2 SMNVEV (reference sequence). CDR3 DNA: TGTGCCAGCGCCAGGGACATTCGGAATGAAGCTTTCTTT. This translates into CASARDIRNEAFF.

This clonotype showed up just a few times. V gene TRBV12-3 or TRBV12-4 combines with J gene TRBJ1-5; D is undetermined. This CDR3 comprises 14 residues. The V gene lost 5 bases and the J gene lost 5 bases, with 13 bases spanning the gap. In DNA, the CDR3 is TGTGCCAGCAGTCCATTTCAGCGAGATCAGCCCCAGCATTTT. This translates into CASSPFQRDQPQHF.

This clonotype was counted at least ten times. This chain links TRBV7-2 with TRBJ2-1, with D uncertain. This CDR3 contains 14 residues. Germline values: CDR1 SGHTA, CDR2 FQGNSA. Trimming took off 8 bases at V and 9 bases at J, with 20 bases between the two ends. CDR3 in DNA: TGTGCCAGCGCTTCCATCCGCCGGCCCGGTGAGCAGTTCTTC. It yields the protein CASASIRRPGEQFF.

This chain joins TRBV5-1 and TRBJ2-3; D ambiguous. The CDR3 is 14 amino acids. The germline V gene has CDR1 SGHRS and CDR2 YFSETQ. Deletions cut 2 bases from V and 6 bases from J, with 13 bases between. The CDR3 DNA reads as TGCGCCAGCAGCTTCGCTCCAGTTAGTGATACGCAGTATTTT. This gives the protein CASSFAPVSDTQYF.

This clonotype has just a few counts. The rearrangement uses TRBV29-1 and TRBJ2-5; 11 positions match TRBD1. V lost 4 bases, J lost 5 bases, and 18 bases stayed unmatched. The CDR3 runs to 18 residues. Looked up from germline, CDR1 is SQVTM and CDR2 is ANQGSEA. The CDR3 DNA reads TGCAGCGTTGTCTTACGAGGGGGGCCGGGACAGGGGGGTGAGACCCAGTACTTC. It encodes CSVVLRGGPGQGGETQYF.

This clonotype was found a few times. The chain uses TRBV4-2 and TRBJ2-3, with D maybe TRBD2 (6 bases). Looked up from germline, CDR1 is LGHNA and CDR2 is YNFKEQ. The V gene lost 4 bases and the J gene lost 6 bases, with 11 bases spanning the gap. The CDR3 totals 13 residues. In DNA, the CDR3 is TGTGCCAGCAGCCCCCTACGGGGGGATACGCAGTATTTT. Encoded protein: CASSPLRGDTQYF.